The source of this T cell receptor beta chain is a study of control samples from healthy donors and cancer patients. Libraries were prepared by immunoSEQ multiplex PCR; TCRdb keeps only in-frame clonotypes and omits some of them. The sample holds some 13,000 clones, roughly 95% seen once. Trimming left V 2 bases short and J 5 bases short, with 18 bases between. The CDR3 loop spans 16 amino acids. The germline V gene has CDR1 MNHEY and CDR2 SVGAGI. V gene TRBV6-5 combines with J gene TRBJ2-5, with D perhaps TRBD2 (6 bases). The receptor's source is a man in his 70s with head and neck cancer. The sequenced sample consisted of PBMCs. The CDR3 nucleotides are TGTGCCAGCAGTTACACCCTCGGAGGCGGGACGGAGACCCAGTACTTC. It specifies CASSYTLGGGTETQYF.